These T cell receptor beta chains were read from a single sample in a study of blood T cell repertoires in COVID-19. Assay: immunoSEQ multiplex PCR; the TCRdb copy retains only in-frame clones and omits some. Found here are some 190,000 clones, around 80% of them singletons; the top ten hold around 4.5%. Sequenced sample: PBMCs or T cells enriched from blood (not recorded which). The receptors here all came from a man under 40 with acute COVID-19. CDR3s include the opening cysteine and the closing phenylalanine or tryptophan. D genes are given only for firm matches. Not every row has a clone size; where given, it reads once, few, many or a size class.

TRBV2,TRBJ1-6,NA,TRBD1,TGTGCCAGCACCGGGACAGGGGTTAATTCACCCCTCCACTTT,CASTGTGVNSPLHF
TRBV7-2,TRBJ2-3,NA,TRBD2,TGTGCCAGCAGCTCTAGCGGGGGGGCTTTGACAGATACGCAGTATTTT,CASSSSGGALTDTQYF
TRBV7-3,TRBJ2-3,once,TRBD1,TGTGCCAGCAGCCCGACAGGGTATGCAGATACGCAGTATTTT,CASSPTGYADTQYF
TRBV19,TRBJ1-3,NA,TRBD1,TGTGCCAGTGCAAACAGGGGTAAGTATGCTGGAAACACCATATATTTT,CASANRGKYAGNTIYF
TRBV19,TRBJ1-1,NA,TRBD1,TGTGCCAGTAGCCCGGGACAGGGGTTGAACACTGAAGCTTTCTTT,CASSPGQGLNTEAFF
TRBV6-5,TRBJ1-6,NA,NA,TGTGCCAGCTCCTCTATGTCACCCCTCCACTTT,CASSSMSPLHF
TRBV6-5,TRBJ2-7,NA,TRBD2,TGTGCCAGCAGTAACCCTAGCGGGGGGAAATACGAGCAGTACTTC,CASSNPSGGKYEQYF
TRBV7-9,TRBJ2-5,NA,TRBD2,TGTGCCAGCAGCTTGGGAGGTATCGGGACTAGCGTCGAGACCCAGTACTTC,CASSLGGIGTSVETQYF
TRBV6-5,TRBJ2-4,once,TRBD1,TGTGCCAGCAGCCTCGACAGGGTCAAAAACATTCAGTACTTC,CASSLDRVKNIQYF
TRBV21-1,TRBJ1-1,NA,NA,TGTGCCAGCAGCAAAGCTCTGACAGGGCGGAACACTGAAGCTTTCTTT,CASSKALTGRNTEAFF
TRBV18,TRBJ1-1,NA,TRBD1,TGTGCCAGCTCACTATATAGGGACAGGGAGTGGAACACTGAAGCTTTCTTT,CASSLYRDREWNTEAFF
TRBV28,TRBJ1-6,NA,TRBD1,TGTGCCAGCGGGACAGGGGGGAGTAAGGCCTATAATTCACCCCTCCACTTT,CASGTGGSKAYNSPLHF
TRBV28,TRBJ2-2,NA,TRBD1,TGTGCCAGCAGCACAGGGGGGACAGGGTTCAACACCGGGGAGCTGTTTTTT,CASSTGGTGFNTGELFF
TRBV5-4,TRBJ2-6,NA,NA,TGTGCCAGCAGCTCCCGACGGGTGGGGGCCTCTGGGGCCAACGTCCTGACTTTC,CASSSRRVGASGANVLTF
TRBV6-5,TRBJ2-7,NA,TRBD1,TGTGCCAGCATTCGAACGGGGACAGCTTACGAGCAGTACTTC,CASIRTGTAYEQYF
TRBV5-1,TRBJ1-2,few,TRBD1,TGCGCCAGCAGCCTGGAGGGGGCGAGTAGGAACTATGGCTACACCTTC,CASSLEGASRNYGYTF
TRBV2,TRBJ2-2,NA,TRBD1,TGTGCCAGCACAGGGACAGGGGCGACCGGGGAGCTGTTTTTT,CASTGTGATGELFF
TRBV4-1,TRBJ2-3,many,TRBD2,TGCGCCAGCAGCCAAGGACTAGCGGGGGGGCCCCGAACAGATACGCAGTATTTT,CASSQGLAGGPRTDTQYF
TRBV11-2,TRBJ2-2,NA,TRBD1,TGTGCCAGCAGCTTGCCAGGGGGCGGTCGGACCGGGGAGCTGTTTTTT,CASSLPGGGRTGELFF
TRBV3-1/TRBV3-2,TRBJ1-1,few,TRBD1,TGTGCCAGCAGCCAAGTAGGTGGGACAGGGGGCACTGAAGCTTTCTTT,CASSQVGGTGGTEAFF
TRBV18,TRBJ1-3,many,NA,TGTGCCAGCTCACCCGCTTGGGGGGCTGGAAACACCATATATTTT,CASSPAWGAGNTIYF
TRBV24-1,TRBJ2-3,NA,TRBD1,TGTGCCACCAGTGATCCCGGGACAGGGGGCACAGATACGCAGTATTTT,CATSDPGTGGTDTQYF